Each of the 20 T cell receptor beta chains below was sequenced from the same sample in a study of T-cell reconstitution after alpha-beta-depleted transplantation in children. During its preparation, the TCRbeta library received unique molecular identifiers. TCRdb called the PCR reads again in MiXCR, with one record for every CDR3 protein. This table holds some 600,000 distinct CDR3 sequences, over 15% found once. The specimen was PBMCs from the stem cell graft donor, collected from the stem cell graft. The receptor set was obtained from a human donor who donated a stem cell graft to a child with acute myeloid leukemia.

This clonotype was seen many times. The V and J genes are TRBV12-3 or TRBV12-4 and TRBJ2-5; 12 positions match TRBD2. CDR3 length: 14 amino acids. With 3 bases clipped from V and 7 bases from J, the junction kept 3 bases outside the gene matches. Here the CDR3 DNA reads TGTGCCAGCAGTTTGATGACTAGCGGGGGGACCCAGTACTTC. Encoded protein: CASSLMTSGGTQYF.

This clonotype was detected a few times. CDR3 residues: CASSPRGSFQETQYF. CDR3 bases: TGTGCCAGCAGCCCACGGGGCTCTTTCCAAGAGACCCAGTACTTC. This chain links TRBV9 with TRBJ2-5; D may correspond to TRBD1 or TRBD2 (5 bases each). Germline V gives CDR1 SGDLS, CDR2 YYNGEE. Trimming shortened V by 4 bases and J by 1 base, and 14 bases separated the two germline ends. The CDR3 is made up of 15 amino acids.

The CDR3 region is CSAGPPGHTGETQYF. CDR3 DNA: TGCAGTGCAGGGCCACCGGGACACACAGGGGAGACCCAGTACTTC. The gene calls are TRBV20-1 and TRBJ2-5, with D possibly TRBD1 on 6 matching bases. Germline V gives CDR1 DFQATT, CDR2 SNEGSKA (reference sequence). Trimming took 6 bases from V and 5 from J, leaving 22 bases between them. This CDR3 is built from 15 residues.

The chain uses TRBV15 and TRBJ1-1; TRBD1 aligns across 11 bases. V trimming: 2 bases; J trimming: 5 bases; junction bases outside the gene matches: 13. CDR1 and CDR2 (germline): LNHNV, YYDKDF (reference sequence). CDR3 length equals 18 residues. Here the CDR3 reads CATSRIASGTGGETEAFF. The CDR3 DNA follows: TGTGCCACCAGCAGAATAGCCTCCGGGACAGGGGGTGAGACTGAAGCTTTCTTT.

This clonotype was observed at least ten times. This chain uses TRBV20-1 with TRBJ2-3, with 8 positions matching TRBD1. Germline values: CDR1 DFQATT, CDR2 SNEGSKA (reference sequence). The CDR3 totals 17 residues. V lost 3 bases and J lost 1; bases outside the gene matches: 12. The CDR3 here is CSASSTPGQAGTDTQYF. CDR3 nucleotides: TGCAGTGCTAGTTCGACCCCGGGACAGGCTGGCACAGATACGCAGTATTTT.

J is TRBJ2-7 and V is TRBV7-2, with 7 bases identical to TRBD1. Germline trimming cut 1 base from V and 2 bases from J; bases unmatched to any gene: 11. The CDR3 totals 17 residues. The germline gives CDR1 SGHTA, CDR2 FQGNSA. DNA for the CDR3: TGTGCCAGCAGCTTAGTGGGACAGACCCTCTTTCCCTACGAGCAGTACTTC. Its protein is CASSLVGQTLFPYEQYF.

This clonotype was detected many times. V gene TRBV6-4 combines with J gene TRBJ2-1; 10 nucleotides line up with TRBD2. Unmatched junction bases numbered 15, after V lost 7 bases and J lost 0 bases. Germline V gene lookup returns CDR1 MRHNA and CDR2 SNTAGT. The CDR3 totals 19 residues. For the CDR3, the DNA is TGTGCCAGCACTCCACGTCTAGCGGGGGAGGACCTCTCCTACAATGAGCAGTTCTTC. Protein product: CASTPRLAGEDLSYNEQFF.

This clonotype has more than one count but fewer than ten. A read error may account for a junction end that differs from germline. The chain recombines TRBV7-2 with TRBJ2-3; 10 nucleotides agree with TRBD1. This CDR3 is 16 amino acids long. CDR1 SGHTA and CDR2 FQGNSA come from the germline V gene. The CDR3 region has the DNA TGTGCCAGCAGTTTAGACAGGGGGCACCCCACAGATACGCAGTATTTT. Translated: CASSLDRGHPTDTQYF.

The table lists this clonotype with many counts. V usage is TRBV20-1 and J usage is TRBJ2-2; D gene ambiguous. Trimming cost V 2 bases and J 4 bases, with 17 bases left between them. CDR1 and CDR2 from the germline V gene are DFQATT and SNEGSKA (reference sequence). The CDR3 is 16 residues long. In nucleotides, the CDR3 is TGCAGTGCTAGACCCTCTCAGACCCTTGGCACCGGGGAGCTGTTTTTT. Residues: CSARPSQTLGTGELFF.

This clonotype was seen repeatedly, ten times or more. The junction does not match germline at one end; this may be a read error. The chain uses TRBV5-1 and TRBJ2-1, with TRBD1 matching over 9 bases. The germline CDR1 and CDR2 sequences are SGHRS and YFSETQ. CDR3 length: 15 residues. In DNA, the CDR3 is TGTGCCAGCAGCGAGGGGACAGGGCCCTACAATGAGCAGTTCTTC. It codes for CASSEGTGPYNEQFF.

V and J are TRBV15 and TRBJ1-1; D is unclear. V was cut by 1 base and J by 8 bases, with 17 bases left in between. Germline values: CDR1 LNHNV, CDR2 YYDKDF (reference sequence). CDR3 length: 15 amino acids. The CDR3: CATSRGDPVGREAFF. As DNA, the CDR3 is TGTGCCACCAGCAGAGGAGACCCTGTAGGGCGGGAAGCTTTCTTT.

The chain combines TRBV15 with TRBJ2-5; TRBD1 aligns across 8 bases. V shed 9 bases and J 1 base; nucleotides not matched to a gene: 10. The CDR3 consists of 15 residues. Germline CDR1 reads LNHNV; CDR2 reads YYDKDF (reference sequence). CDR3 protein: CATARDRSSQETQYF. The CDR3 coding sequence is TGTGCCACGGCACGGGACAGGTCTTCCCAAGAGACCCAGTACTTC.

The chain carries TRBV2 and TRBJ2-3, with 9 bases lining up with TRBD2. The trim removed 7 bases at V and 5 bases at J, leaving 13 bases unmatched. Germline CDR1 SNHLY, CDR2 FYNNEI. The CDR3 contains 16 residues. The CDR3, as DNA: TGTGCCAGCACCCAGAATAGACTAGCGGCACTAGATACGCAGTATTTT. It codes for CASTQNRLAALDTQYF.

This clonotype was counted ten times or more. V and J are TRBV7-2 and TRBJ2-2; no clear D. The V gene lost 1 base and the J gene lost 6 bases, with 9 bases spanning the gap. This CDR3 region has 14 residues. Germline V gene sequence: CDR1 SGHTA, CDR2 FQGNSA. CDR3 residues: CASSLEAWPGELFF. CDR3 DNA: TGTGCCAGCAGCTTAGAGGCCTGGCCCGGGGAGCTGTTTTTT.

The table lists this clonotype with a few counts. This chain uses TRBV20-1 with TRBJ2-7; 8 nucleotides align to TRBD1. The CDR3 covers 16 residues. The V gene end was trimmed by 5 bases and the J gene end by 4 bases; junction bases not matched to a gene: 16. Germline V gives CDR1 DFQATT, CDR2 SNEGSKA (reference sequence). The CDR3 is CSASLTGGPPGYEQYF. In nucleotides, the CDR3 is TGCAGTGCTTCTCTTACAGGGGGTCCCCCGGGATACGAGCAGTACTTC.

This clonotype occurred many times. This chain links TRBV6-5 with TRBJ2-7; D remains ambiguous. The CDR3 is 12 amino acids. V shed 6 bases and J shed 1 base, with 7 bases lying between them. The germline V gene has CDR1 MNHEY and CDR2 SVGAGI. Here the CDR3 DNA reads TGTGCCAGCAGGCTCGGGTCCTACGAGCAGTACTTC. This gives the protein CASRLGSYEQYF.

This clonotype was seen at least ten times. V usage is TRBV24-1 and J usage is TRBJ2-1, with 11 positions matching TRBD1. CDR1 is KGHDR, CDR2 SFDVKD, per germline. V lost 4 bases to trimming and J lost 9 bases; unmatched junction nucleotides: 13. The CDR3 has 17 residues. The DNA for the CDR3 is TGTGCCACCAGTGACACCTTGGACAGGGGGCACGTAGGTGAGCAGTTCTTC. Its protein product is CATSDTLDRGHVGEQFF.

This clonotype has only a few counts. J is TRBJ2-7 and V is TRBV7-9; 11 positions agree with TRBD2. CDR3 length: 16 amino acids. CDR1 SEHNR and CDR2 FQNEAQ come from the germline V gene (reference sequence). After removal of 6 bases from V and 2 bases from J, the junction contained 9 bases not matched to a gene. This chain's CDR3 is CASSPLTSGNPYEQYF. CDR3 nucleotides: TGTGCCAGCAGTCCTCTGACTAGCGGGAATCCCTACGAGCAGTACTTC.

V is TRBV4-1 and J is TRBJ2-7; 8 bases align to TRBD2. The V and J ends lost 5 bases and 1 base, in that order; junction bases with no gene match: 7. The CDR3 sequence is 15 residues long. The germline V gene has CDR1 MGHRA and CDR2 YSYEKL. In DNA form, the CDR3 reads TGCGCCAGCAGCGAAAGCGGGGGATTTTCCTACGAGCAGTACGTC. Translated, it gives CASSESGGFSYEQYV.

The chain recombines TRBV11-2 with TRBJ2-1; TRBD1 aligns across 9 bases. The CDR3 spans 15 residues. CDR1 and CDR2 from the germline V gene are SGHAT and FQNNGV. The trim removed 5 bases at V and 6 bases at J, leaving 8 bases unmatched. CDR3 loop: CASSKTGGLANEQFF. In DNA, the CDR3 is TGTGCCAGCAGCAAGACAGGGGGTTTGGCCAATGAGCAGTTCTTC. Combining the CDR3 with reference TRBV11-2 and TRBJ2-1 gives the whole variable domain EAGVAQSPRYKIIEKRQSVAFWCNPISGHATLYWYQQILGQGPKLLIQFQNNGVVDDSQLPKDRFSAERLKGVDSTLKIQPAKLEDSAVYLCASSKTGGLANEQFFGPGTRLTVL.